This T cell receptor beta chain came from a study of Graves' ophthalmopathy and Graves' hyperthyroidism. About the research overall: Stable hyperthyroidism meant no ophthalmopathy within 18 months of follow-up. Study-wide results and caveats: Prediction of ophthalmopathy progression reached about 65% sensitivity and approximately 75% specificity.

RNA transcripts were the source from which TCR beta CDR3 regions were amplified. HTBI primers were used in a first-round RT-PCR, which preceded a second-round multiplex PCR. Each CDR3 protein gets one entry after TCRdb re-called the multiplex PCR reads with MiXCR. The repertoire holds around 1,000,000 distinct CDR3 sequences, about 40% seen once, with 11% in the top ten. To note about this clonotype: Its target is not known.

The CDR3 has 16 residues. Germline V gene sequence: CDR1 SGHDT, CDR2 YYEEEE. V shed 0 bases and J shed 0 bases, with 12 bases lying between them. The clonotype comes from an adult man with Graves' hyperthyroidism. The chain has TRBV5-6 and TRBJ2-5; D possibly corresponds to TRBD1 (5 bases). Sample: peripheral blood or thyroid tissue (not recorded which). CDR3 sequence reads: CASSLAMTEYQETQYF. The CDR3 DNA reads TGTGCCAGCAGCTTGGCAATGACAGAGTACCAAGAGACCCAGTACTTC.